This TCR beta chain came from a study of T cells expressing NK-cell markers. The length of the CDR3 is 14 residues. The germline V gene encodes CDR1 SGHTA and CDR2 FQGNSA. TCRdb re-called the 5' RACE reads and catalogs CDR3 proteins one per entry, DNA excluded. This table holds around 550,000 distinct CDR3 sequences. The sample was blood T cells: a sorted CD56 or NKG2C T cell subset, CD4+ or CD8+ T cells, or bulk PBMC T cells (not recorded which). The chain links TRBV7-2 to TRBJ1-4; TCRdb gives TRBD1 as the D gene, but with no DNA this cannot be confirmed. This receptor was identified in a young man in good health. CDR3 protein: CASSSDRFSEKLFF.